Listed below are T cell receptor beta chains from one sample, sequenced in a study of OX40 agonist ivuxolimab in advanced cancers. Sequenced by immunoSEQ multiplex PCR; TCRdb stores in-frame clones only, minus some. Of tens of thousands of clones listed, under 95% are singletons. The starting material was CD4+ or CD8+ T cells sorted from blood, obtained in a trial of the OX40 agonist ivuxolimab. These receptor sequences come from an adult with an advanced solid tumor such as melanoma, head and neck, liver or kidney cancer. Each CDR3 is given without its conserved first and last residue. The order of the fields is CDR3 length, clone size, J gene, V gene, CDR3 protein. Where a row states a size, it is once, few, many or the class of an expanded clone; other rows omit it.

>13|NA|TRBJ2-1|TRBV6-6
ASTLGWGRGNEQF
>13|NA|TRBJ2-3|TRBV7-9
ASSFTTRSTDTQY
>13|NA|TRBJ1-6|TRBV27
ASSLSSQGGSPLH
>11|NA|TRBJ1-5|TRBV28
AGAQQGSGPQH
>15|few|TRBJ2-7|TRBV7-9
ASSPLGLAGSTYEQY
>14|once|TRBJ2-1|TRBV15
ATSRPGEGRDNEQF
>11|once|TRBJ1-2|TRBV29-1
SGRPLTGYGYT
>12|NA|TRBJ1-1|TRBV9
ASSVRVVGTEAF
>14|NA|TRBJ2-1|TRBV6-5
ASSYEASGNVGEQF
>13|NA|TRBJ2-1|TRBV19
ASSMYGTKYNEQF
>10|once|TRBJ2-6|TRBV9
ASSVSDGVLT
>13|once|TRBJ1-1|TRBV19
ASKTGPNPNTEAF
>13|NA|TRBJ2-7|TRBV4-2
ASSHDEGSSYEQY
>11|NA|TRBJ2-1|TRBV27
ASSFGRAGEQF
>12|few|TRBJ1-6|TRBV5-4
ASSGGGGGSPLH
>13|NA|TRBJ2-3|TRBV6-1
ASSGASDGTDTQY
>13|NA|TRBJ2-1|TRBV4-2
ASSRGLAAYNEQF
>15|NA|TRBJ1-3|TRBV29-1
SVEGVREPKSGNTIY
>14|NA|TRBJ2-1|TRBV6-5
ASSYGEGSIIGEQF
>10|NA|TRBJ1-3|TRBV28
ASIASGNTIY
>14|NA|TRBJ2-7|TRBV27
ASSPSTGHYPYEQY
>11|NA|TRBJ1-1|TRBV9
ASSPTTGGLAF
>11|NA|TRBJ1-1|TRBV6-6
ASNPTGNTEAF
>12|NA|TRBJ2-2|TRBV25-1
ASSGQGVAGELF
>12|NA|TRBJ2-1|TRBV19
ASSRGLAPNEQF
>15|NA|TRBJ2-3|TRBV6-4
ASSDSGASGPSDTQY
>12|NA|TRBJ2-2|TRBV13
AGSLWGDTGELF
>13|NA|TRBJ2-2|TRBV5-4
ASSLSPPGVGELF
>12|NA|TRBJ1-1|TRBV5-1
ASSLTTVNTEAF
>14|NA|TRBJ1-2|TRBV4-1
ASSQVPDSANYGYT
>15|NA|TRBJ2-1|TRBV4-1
ASSQDAAPSSYNEQF
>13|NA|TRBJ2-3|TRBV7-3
ASKMGTGITDTQY
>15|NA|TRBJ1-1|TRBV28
ASSLILQGYQNTEAF
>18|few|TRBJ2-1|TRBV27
ASSKPTDPSGYGFLYEQF
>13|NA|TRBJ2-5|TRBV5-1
ASRDTGGWQETQY
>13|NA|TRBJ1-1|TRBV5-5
ASSFRAGQNTEAF
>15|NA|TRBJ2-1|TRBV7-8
ASSSGLAGSPDNEQF
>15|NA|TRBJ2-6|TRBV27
ASSSSTALRGANVLT
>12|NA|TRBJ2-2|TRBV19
ASSEQGGTGELF
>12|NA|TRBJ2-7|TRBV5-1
ASSLISLGEEQY
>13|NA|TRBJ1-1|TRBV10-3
AIRDLQGESERAF
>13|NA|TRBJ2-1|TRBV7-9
ASSYRGGTPNEQF
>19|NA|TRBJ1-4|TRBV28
ASSLWSGSGTEPWTNEKLF
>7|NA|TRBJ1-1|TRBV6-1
ASSTGAF
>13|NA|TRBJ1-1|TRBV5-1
ASSPRVPGNTEAF
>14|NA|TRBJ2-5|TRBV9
ASSPGTSGSGETQY
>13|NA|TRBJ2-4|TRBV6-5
ASCSGRLAKNIQY
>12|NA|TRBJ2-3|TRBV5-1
ASSFDSITDTQY
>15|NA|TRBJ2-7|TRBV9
ASSVGGTALSSYEQY
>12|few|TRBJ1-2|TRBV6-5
ASSTQGGGYGYT
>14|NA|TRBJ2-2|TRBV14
ASSQEVYAASGELF
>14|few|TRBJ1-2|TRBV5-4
ASSLLSGASNYGYT
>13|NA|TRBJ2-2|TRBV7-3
ASSPDWMNTGELF
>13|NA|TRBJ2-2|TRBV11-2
ASRLEQGFTGELF
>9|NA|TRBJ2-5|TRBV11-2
ASSSQETQY
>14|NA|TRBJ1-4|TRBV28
ASSFFQGSTNEKLF
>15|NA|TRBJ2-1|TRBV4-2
ASSQGQTSPSYNEQF